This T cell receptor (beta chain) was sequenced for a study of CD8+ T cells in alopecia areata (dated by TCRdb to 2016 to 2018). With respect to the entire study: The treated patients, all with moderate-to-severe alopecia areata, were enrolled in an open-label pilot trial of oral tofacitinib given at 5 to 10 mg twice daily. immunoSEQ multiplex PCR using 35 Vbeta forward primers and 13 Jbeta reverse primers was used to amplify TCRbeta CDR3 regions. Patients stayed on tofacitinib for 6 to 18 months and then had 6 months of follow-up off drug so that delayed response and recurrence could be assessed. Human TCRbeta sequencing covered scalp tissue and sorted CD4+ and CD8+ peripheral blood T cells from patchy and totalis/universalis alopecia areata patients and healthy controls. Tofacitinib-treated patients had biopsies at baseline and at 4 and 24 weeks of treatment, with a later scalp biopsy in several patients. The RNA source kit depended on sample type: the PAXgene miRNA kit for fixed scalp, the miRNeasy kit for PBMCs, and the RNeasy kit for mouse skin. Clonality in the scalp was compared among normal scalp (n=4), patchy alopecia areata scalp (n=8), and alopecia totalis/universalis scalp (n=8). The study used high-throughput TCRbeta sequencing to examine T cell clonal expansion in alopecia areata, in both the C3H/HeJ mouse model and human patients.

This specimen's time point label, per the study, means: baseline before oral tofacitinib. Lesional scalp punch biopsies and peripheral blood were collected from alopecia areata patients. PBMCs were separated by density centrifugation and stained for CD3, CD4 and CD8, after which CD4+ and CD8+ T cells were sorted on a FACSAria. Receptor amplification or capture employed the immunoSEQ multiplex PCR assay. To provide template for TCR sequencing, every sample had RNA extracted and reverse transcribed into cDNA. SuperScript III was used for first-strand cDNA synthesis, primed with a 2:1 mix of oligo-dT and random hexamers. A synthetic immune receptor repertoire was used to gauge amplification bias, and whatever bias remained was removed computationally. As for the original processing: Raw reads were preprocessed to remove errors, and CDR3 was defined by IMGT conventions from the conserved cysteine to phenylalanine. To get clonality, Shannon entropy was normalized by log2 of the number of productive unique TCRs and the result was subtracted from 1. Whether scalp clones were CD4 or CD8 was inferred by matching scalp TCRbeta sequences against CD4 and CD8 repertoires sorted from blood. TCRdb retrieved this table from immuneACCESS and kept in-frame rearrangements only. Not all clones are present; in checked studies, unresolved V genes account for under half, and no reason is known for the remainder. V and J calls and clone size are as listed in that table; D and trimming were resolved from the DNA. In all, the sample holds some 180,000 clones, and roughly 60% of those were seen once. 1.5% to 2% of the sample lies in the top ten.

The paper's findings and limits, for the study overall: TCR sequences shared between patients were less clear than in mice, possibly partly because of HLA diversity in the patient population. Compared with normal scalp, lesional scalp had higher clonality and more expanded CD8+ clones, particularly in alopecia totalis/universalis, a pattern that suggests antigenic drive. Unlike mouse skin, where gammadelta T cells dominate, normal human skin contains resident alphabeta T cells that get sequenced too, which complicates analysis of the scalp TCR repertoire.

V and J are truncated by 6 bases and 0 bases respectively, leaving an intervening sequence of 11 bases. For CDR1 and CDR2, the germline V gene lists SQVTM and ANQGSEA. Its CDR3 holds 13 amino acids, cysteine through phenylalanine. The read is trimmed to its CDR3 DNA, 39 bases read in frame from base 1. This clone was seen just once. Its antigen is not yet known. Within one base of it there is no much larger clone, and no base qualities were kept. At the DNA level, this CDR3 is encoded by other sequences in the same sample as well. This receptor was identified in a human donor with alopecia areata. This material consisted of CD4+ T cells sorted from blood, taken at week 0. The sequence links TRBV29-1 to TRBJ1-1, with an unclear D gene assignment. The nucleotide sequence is TGCAGCGTCGAGGGAATCATGAACACTGAAGCTTTCTTT. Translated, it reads CSVEGIMNTEAFF.